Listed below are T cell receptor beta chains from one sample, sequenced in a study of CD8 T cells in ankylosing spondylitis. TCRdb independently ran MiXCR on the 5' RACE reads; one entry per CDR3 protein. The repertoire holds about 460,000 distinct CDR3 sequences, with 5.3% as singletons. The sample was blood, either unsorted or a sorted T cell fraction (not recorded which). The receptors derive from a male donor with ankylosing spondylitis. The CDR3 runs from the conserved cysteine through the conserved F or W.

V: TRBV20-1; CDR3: CSAQSQVGSNQPQHF
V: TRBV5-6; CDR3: CASSNPRVGGLYGYTF
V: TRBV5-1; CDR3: CASSTEREGYNEQFF
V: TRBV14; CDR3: CASSQGRGAPDTQYF
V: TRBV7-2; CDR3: CASSVAWDYNIQYF
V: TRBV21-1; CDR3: CASSKRDTYEQYF
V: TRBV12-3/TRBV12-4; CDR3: CASLGHRSDYGYTF
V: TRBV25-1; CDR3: CASSELGSPLHF
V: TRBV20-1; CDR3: CSARVTGLDEQYF
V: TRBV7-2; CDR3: CASSQRRRGSPYEQYF
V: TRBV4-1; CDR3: CASSQETVTNEKLFF
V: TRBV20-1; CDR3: CCARDGGNPRLVQPQHF
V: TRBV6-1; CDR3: CASSPHRGIQETQYF
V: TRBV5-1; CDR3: CASSLRDRVDIQYF
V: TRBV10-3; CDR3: CAISQTGSSYNEQFF
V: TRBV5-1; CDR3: CASSQLWDTTPSDYNEQFF
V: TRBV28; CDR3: CATEDEGTDYEQYF
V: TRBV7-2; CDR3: CASSSSRSGLAGVGQFF
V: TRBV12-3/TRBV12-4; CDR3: CASSPRRRNTEAFF
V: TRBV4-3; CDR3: CASSQTSSYNEQFF
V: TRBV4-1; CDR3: CASSPRRTSSTDTQYF
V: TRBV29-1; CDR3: CSVARGLDGYTF
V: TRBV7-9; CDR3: CASSYRDKTYEQYF
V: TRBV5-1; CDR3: CASRVGPGGITITDTQYF
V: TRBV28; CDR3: CASSFWAGEQYF
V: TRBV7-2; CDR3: CASSVRQSSYEQYF
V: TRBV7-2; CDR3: CASTLHPFVTEAFF
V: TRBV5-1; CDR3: CASSSELHTDTQYF
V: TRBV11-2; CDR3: CASSLGGDTGRFF
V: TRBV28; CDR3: CASETLAYQPQHF
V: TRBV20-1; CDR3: CSARDRRGANTGGLFF
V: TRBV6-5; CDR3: CASSYQGQWGNQPQHF
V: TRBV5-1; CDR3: CASSRQGATDGYTF
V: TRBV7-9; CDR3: CASSGPGQGGNQPQHF
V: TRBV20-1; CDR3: CSAPDEAKNIQYF
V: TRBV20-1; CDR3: CSARDPGQYVSYEQYF
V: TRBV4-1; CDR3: CASSQVGRGITDTQYF
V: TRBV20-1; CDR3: CSAGAGEQYF
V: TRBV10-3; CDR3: CAISEDRGSNQPQHF
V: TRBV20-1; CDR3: CSATPPMGGATEAFF
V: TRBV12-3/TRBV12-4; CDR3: CASSPQGGTSYEQYF
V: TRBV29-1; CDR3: CSHEGRDTQYF
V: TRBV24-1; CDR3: CATSDKLAGGKETQYF
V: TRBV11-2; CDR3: CASSLDLGQDVTF
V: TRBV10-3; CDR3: CAISTTGGVAGANVLTF
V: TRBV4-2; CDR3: CASSFLAGGELYEQYF
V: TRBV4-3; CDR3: CASSQEYRRGSEKLFF
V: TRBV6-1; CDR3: CASRVQGNNEKLFF
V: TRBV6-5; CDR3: CASSFGHGEQYF
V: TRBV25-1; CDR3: CASSSLGGGEGAKNIQYF
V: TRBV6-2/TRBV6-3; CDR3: CASSFTTGTEQFF
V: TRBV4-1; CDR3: CASSRIQGWSYGYTF
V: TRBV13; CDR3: CASSSGGGGNEQFF
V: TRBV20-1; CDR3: CSASSGSNTDTQYF
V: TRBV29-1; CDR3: CSVWDPEQFF
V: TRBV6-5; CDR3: CASSYFRRAENTEAFF
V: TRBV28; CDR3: CASSAGTGGTYEQYF